A single sample is the source of the 20 T cell receptor beta chains below, sequenced in a study of T cell responses to AZD1222 COVID-19 vaccine. Clones were read by immunoSEQ multiplex PCR, and TCRdb kept only the in-frame ones, dropping some. Of about 130,000 clones in the sample, around 90% were seen once. Specimen: peripheral blood, collected on day 0 of AZD1222 vaccination. These receptors came from an adult in good health.

J is TRBJ2-5 and V is TRBV4-2, with 9 bases lining up with TRBD1. CDR1 and CDR2 (germline): LGHNA, YNFKEQ. V shed 3 bases, J shed 4 bases, and the junction held 6 bases outside the gene matches. CDR3 length: 15 residues. CDR3 region: CASSQVTGGGETQYF. For the CDR3, the DNA is TGTGCCAGCAGCCAGGTTACAGGGGGCGGAGAGACCCAGTACTTC.

CDR3 DNA sequence: TGTGCCAGCAGCCAGTCGGACCGATCTAATGAAAAACTGTTTTTT. It specifies CASSQSDRSNEKLFF. The chain uses TRBV3-1 (or the pseudogene TRBV3-2) and TRBJ1-4; D not resolved. Deletions cut 3 bases from V and 3 bases from J, with 11 bases between. The CDR3 is 15 residues long. The germline V gene has CDR1 LGHDT and CDR2 YNNKEL (reference sequence).

This clone was counted once. V usage is TRBV7-8 and J usage is TRBJ2-2; 8 positions agree with TRBD2. V lost 0 bases to trimming and J lost 5 bases; unmatched junction nucleotides: 5. CDR1 SGHVS and CDR2 FQNEAQ come from the germline V gene. The CDR3 has 16 residues. In DNA, the CDR3 is TGTGCCAGCAGCTTAGCGGCCAGCGGGAGAACCGGGGAGCTGTTTTTT. Amino acid sequence: CASSLAASGRTGELFF.

V usage is TRBV7-2 and J usage is TRBJ2-6; 7 positions match TRBD1. The germline V gene encodes CDR1 SGHTA and CDR2 FQGNSA. V gave up 5 bases and J gave up 4 bases; unmatched junction bases: 2. The CDR3 extends over 14 amino acids. The CDR3 DNA follows: TGTGCCAGCAGCACAGGGGTCGGGGCCAACGTCCTGACTTTC. As protein: CASSTGVGANVLTF.

This rearrangement joins TRBV19 to TRBJ1-4; D not resolved. V gave up 4 bases and J gave up 0 bases, with 12 bases separating them. Germline CDR1 is LNHDA and CDR2 is SQIVND (reference sequence). The CDR3 consists of 16 residues. The CDR3 DNA reads as TGTGCCAGTAGTACCAACGGTAGGGCAACTAATGAAAAACTGTTTTTT. Translating gives CASSTNGRATNEKLFF.

The V gene is TRBV10-3, the J gene TRBJ1-1; D not resolved. Germline CDR1 reads ENHRY; CDR2 reads SYGVKD. The CDR3 is 12 residues long. The V end lost 3 bases, the J end lost 1 base, and 3 bases lay between the germline ends. CDR3 nucleotide sequence: TGTGCCATCAGTGAAGCGAACACTGAAGCTTTCTTT. It encodes CAISEANTEAFF.

The DNA of the CDR3 is TGTGCCAGCCGATACCTTACCGGTCTGGATGGCTACACCTTC. Its protein product is CASRYLTGLDGYTF. The J gene is TRBJ1-2, the V gene TRBV6-5; D unresolved. The CDR3 is 14 amino acids. The germline V gene has CDR1 MNHEY and CDR2 SVGAGI. The germline V and J ends were trimmed by 8 bases and 6 bases, with 19 bases remaining between them.

The chain combines TRBV27 with TRBJ1-2; 7 bases are a match to TRBD1. V gave up 5 bases and J gave up 4 bases; unmatched junction bases: 7. The CDR3 is 14 amino acids. Germline V gives CDR1 MNHEY, CDR2 SMNVEV (reference sequence). The CDR3 region is CASSMTGLRYGYTF. CDR3 nucleotide sequence: TGTGCCAGCAGTATGACAGGGCTACGCTATGGCTACACCTTC.

The rearrangement uses TRBV12-5 and TRBJ1-3; 11 nucleotides line up with TRBD1. The CDR3 has 22 residues. Germline CDR1 LGHNT, CDR2 FRNRAP. The V and J ends lost 0 bases and 0 bases, in that order; junction bases with no gene match: 16. The CDR3 loop is CASGLVPLRDRGLLYSGNTIYF. CDR3 nucleotides: TGTGCTAGTGGTTTGGTACCCCTCCGGGACAGGGGGTTACTATACTCTGGAAACACCATATATTTT.

The J gene is TRBJ2-2, the V gene TRBV6-5; 7 bases are a match to TRBD1. The J segment lost 6 bases and the V segment lost 6 bases, leaving 7 bases of the junction unmatched. CDR3 length: 14 amino acids. The germline gives CDR1 MNHEY, CDR2 SVGAGI. The CDR3 nucleotides read TGTGCCAGCAGCGTGACAGGGATCGCCGGGGAGCTGTTTTTT. This translates into CASSVTGIAGELFF.

This chain joins TRBV6-5 and TRBJ2-1; 9 positions agree with TRBD2. With V trimmed by 2 bases and J by 8 bases, 10 bases remained unmatched. The CDR3 length is 16 residues. Germline V gene sequence: CDR1 MNHEY, CDR2 SVGAGI. CDR3 in amino acids: CASSYSGGGALDEQFF. The CDR3 coding sequence is TGTGCCAGCAGTTACAGTGGCGGGGGGGCCCTGGATGAGCAGTTCTTC.

The chain links TRBV4-3 to TRBJ1-2, with a weak D call TRBD1 (5 bases). Deletions cut 5 bases from V and 1 base from J, with 11 bases between. CDR1 is LGHNA, CDR2 YSLEER, per germline. The CDR3 is 14 residues long. The DNA of the CDR3 is TGCGCCAGCAGCTCGGCAGGGTTTAACTATGGCTACACCTTC. This codes for CASSSAGFNYGYTF.

The chain employs TRBV6-6 and TRBJ1-1; perhaps TRBD1 as D (6 bases). The CDR3 length is 13 residues. Trimming removed 1 base from V and 4 bases from J, with 7 bases in between. In germline, CDR1 is MNHNY, CDR2 SVGAGI (reference sequence). Here the CDR3 reads CASSYLTGTEAFF. The CDR3 DNA reads as TGTGCCAGCAGTTACTTGACAGGCACTGAAGCTTTCTTT.

V gene TRBV28 combines with J gene TRBJ2-7, with D possibly being TRBD1 or TRBD2 (5 bases each). The germline V and J ends were trimmed by 2 bases and 5 bases, with 13 bases remaining between them. The germline CDR1 and CDR2 sequences are MDHEN and SYDVKM. CDR3 length: 14 amino acids. CDR3 sequence: CASSLGRRGDEQYF. CDR3 bases: TGTGCCAGCAGTTTAGGGCGCCGGGGCGACGAGCAGTACTTC. Full variable domain (remainder filled in from reference TRBV28 and TRBJ2-7): DVKVTQSSRYLVKRTGEKVFLECVQDMDHENMFWYRQDPGLGLRLIYFSYDVKMKEKGDIPEGYSVSREKKERFSLILESASTNQTSMYLCASSLGRRGDEQYFGPGTRLTVT.

The chain combines TRBV6-5 with TRBJ1-3; D gene ambiguous. This CDR3 spans 15 amino acids. CDR1 MNHEY and CDR2 SVGAGI come from the germline V gene. Trimming removed 0 bases at V and 0 bases at J, with 6 bases between. CDR3 coding DNA: TGTGCCAGCAGTTACTCGGAGGGCTCTGGAAACACCATATATTTT. Amino acids: CASSYSEGSGNTIYF.

This chain uses TRBV5-4 with TRBJ2-5; 11 positions match TRBD1. V trimming: 4 bases; J trimming: 6 bases; junction bases outside the gene matches: 17. This CDR3 region has 18 residues. CDR1 is SGHNT and CDR2 is YYREEE in the germline V gene (reference sequence). The CDR3 is CASSVTGTGGETRKTQYF. CDR3 DNA sequence: TGTGCCAGCAGCGTCACCGGGACAGGGGGAGAAACCCGGAAGACCCAGTACTTC.

The V call is TRBV5-4, the J call TRBJ2-1, with TRBD1 matching 8 bases. In germline, CDR1 is SGHNT, CDR2 YYREEE (reference sequence). J lost 3 bases, V lost 2 bases, and 4 bases had no gene match. The CDR3 has 15 amino acids. CDR3 coding DNA: TGTGCCAGCAGCTTACAGGGGGGCCTCTACAATGAGCAGTTCTTC. This sequence encodes CASSLQGGLYNEQFF. The full variable domain, completed using reference TRBV5-4 and TRBJ2-1, is ETGVTQSPTHLIKTRGQQVTLRCSSQSGHNTVSWYQQALGQGPQFIFQYYREEENGRGNFPPRFSGLQFPNYSSELNVNALELDDSALYLCASSLQGGLYNEQFFGPGTRLTVL.

The rearrangement uses TRBV7-2 and TRBJ1-1; 9 bases match TRBD1. CDR3 length: 16 amino acids. V shed 2 bases and J 3 bases; nucleotides not matched to a gene: 7. In germline, CDR1 is SGHTA, CDR2 FQGNSA. The CDR3 DNA follows: TGTGCCAGCAGCTTATCCCCCCGGACAGGGGACACTGAAGCTTTCTTT. It encodes CASSLSPRTGDTEAFF. The full variable domain, in which reference TRBV7-2 and TRBJ1-1 provide the parts outside the CDR3, is GAGVSQSPSNKVTEKGKDVELRCDPISGHTALYWYRQSLGQGLEFLIYFQGNSAPDKSGLPSDRFSAERTGGSVSTLTIQRTQQEDSAVYLCASSLSPRTGDTEAFFGQGTRLTVV.

V and J are TRBV15 and TRBJ1-2; no reliable D call. V lost 0 bases, J lost 8 bases, and 16 bases lay in between. This CDR3 region has 15 residues. In germline, CDR1 is LNHNV, CDR2 YYDKDF (reference sequence). CDR3 amino acids: CATSRDRAHRAGYTF. CDR3 DNA: TGTGCCACCAGCAGAGATCGGGCCCATAGGGCCGGCTACACCTTC.

The V and J genes are TRBV3-1 (or the pseudogene TRBV3-2) and TRBJ2-1; D gene unclear. This CDR3 is 12 amino acids long. Germline V gives CDR1 LGHDT, CDR2 YNNKEL (reference sequence). Trimming shortened V by 1 base and J by 9 bases, and 7 bases separated the two germline ends. The CDR3 reads CASSQVAGEQFF. CDR3 bases: TGTGCCAGCAGCCAAGTGGCAGGTGAGCAGTTCTTC.